The clone carrying this TCR beta chain was seen many times. The sample originates from a study of patients and donors after allogeneic stem cell transplantation. The CDR3 extends over 14 amino acids. CDR1 SEHNR and CDR2 FQNEAQ come from the germline V gene (reference sequence). V lost 10 bases and J 4 bases, leaving 19 bases between the germline ends. In TCRdb, the RT-PCR reads were re-called with MiXCR into one record per CDR3 protein. The profile shows around 150,000 distinct CDR3 sequences, roughly 35% of them singletons. Sample: blood, either unsorted or a sorted T cell fraction (not recorded which). The sequence was obtained from a human donor who was either an allogeneic HSCT recipient or a stem cell or donor lymphocyte infusion donor (not recorded which). It is not recorded whose cells these are; they may come from a transplant donor. The chain combines TRBV7-9 with TRBJ1-2, with a possible D match to TRBD1 (5 bases). This chain's CDR3 is CAITFFRDAYGYTF. In DNA, the CDR3 is TGTGCCATCACTTTCTTCCGGGACGCCTATGGCTACACCTTC. Supplemented by reference TRBV7-9 and TRBJ1-2, the full variable domain reads DTGVSQNPRHKITKRGQNVTFRCDPISEHNRLYWYRQTLGQGPEFLTYFQNEAQLEKSRLLSDRFSAERPKGSFSTLEIQRTEQGDSAMYLCAITFFRDAYGYTFGSGTRLTVV.